Detailed here is one T cell receptor (beta chain). Its antigen is unknown. This entry belongs to a study of blood T cells in healthy people across ages. Findings of the study overall: PBMCs that were unsorted prevented a conclusive naive versus antigen-experienced comparison. Estimates of diversity drawn from one million T cells were considered underestimates.

Isolating PBMCs gave at least 6 million of these cells per sample. Using a J-beta primer mix together with a sample-barcoded 5' primer, a second PCR was run for about 7 to 12 cycles. Each sample yielded at least 2.5 million CDR3-containing paired-end reads. From the 5' RACE reads, TCRdb called clonotypes with MiXCR, one entry per CDR3 protein. The profile shows over 600,000 distinct CDR3 sequences, 40% to 50% of them singletons. This TCR came from a man aged 80 or over in good health. The sequenced sample consisted of blood.

CDR3 in DNA: TGTGCCAGTAGTATAGATCAGGGATCACTCAACGTCCTGACTTTC. This gives the protein CASSIDQGSLNVLTF. The chain combines TRBV19 with TRBJ2-6; D is possibly TRBD1 (5 bases). CDR1 is LNHDA, CDR2 SQIVND, per germline (reference sequence). V was pared by 0 bases and J by 9 bases, with 12 bases between. The CDR3 totals 15 residues.